The source of this T cell receptor (beta chain) is a study of blood T cell repertoires in COVID-19. Produced via immunoSEQ multiplex PCR; TCRdb's table is partial and in-frame only. In the table there are about 39,000 clones, approximately 78% of which are singletons. This clone appeared a single time. CDR1 is SGHTA and CDR2 is FQGTGA in the germline V gene. The CDR3 length is 12 residues. V gave up 5 bases and J gave up 6 bases, with 7 bases separating them. What was sequenced was peripheral blood. The V and J genes are TRBV7-3 and TRBJ2-2, with D maybe TRBD1 (5 bases). The origin of this receptor is a human donor in a cohort sampled during active or convalescent COVID-19. The donor label of this sample is uncertain. The CDR3 region is CASSGAAGELFF. The CDR3 nucleotides are TGTGCCAGCAGCGGGGCGGCCGGGGAGCTGTTTTTT. Filled out from reference TRBV7-3 and TRBJ2-2, the complete variable domain reads GAGVSQTPSNKVTEKGKYVELRCDPISGHTALYWYRQSLGQGPEFLIYFQGTGAADDSGLPNDRFFAVRPEGSVSTLKIQRTERGDSAVYLCASSGAAGELFFGEGSRLTVL.